The TCR beta chain under discussion was sequenced for a study of monozygotic twins with inflammatory bowel disease. This clonotype shows up as medium-sized by frequency. No antigen is known for it. General study results and limits: Patients with IBD had less TCRbeta diversity (inverse Simpson) than their healthy co-twins. IBD patients shared fewer clonotypes with others than healthy twins, especially with disease activity. Repertoire likeness was no different across concordant and discordant twins, perhaps owing to restricted power.

Amplification of TCRalpha and TCRbeta cDNA involved two nested PCRs that ran for roughly 15 and 9 cycles. TCRdb re-called the 5' RACE reads and gives one entry per CDR3 protein, without DNA. The data include nearly 45,000 distinct CDR3 sequences; the top ten clones carry 5% to 6.5%. Sequencing was carried out using blood. The sequence was collected from a human donor with ulcerative colitis or Crohn's disease, or a healthy co-twin of an affected twin (not recorded which).

CDR3 residues: CAKKGTEKGYTF. The chain joins TRBV5-4 to TRBJ1-2; TCRdb reports TRBD1, a call that lacks DNA to check it against. Germline V gene sequence: CDR1 SGHNT, CDR2 YYREEE (reference sequence). The CDR3 runs 12 residues.